The source of this T cell receptor (beta chain) is a study of breast tumors, draining lymph nodes, adjacent tissues. Broader study findings: Luminal-like breast cancer showed significantly greater tumor-nontumor repertoire similarity than basal-like breast cancer did.

Breast cancer patients provided tissue from their axillary draining lymph nodes. TCRdb recomputed calls from the multiplex PCR reads with MiXCR, one row per CDR3 protein. The sample holds 150,000 to 200,000 distinct CDR3 sequences; 30% to 35% are singletons and the top ten take 3.5% to 4.5%. Notes on this clonotype: What it recognizes is unknown.

Germline V gene lookup returns CDR1 LGHNA and CDR2 YNFKEQ. The V and J ends lost 1 base and 14 bases respectively, with 15 bases between them. This CDR3 spans 13 amino acids. This sequence was found in a female donor with breast cancer. Some clones in this sample may be carry-over from other donors' samples. The chain couples TRBV4-2 to TRBJ1-5; unclear D gene. The specimen sequenced was axillary lymph node tissue. In nucleotides, the CDR3 is TGTGCCAGCAGCCAAGGGGGAGCGGCCTACGAGCATTTT. It specifies CASSQGGAAYEHF.